These 7 T cell receptor beta chains were all obtained from the same sample, sequenced in a study of blood T cell repertoires in COVID-19. The protocol was immunoSEQ multiplex PCR, while the TCRdb copy is restricted to in-frame clones and leaves out a portion. The profile covers around 500,000 clones, with around nine tenths appearing a single time and less than 2% taken by the ten largest. Sequencing was performed on PBMCs or T cells enriched from blood (not recorded which). These receptors originate from a woman in her thirties or forties who had recovered from COVID-19.

This chain links TRBV7-2 with TRBJ1-6; D is unclear. V was trimmed by 3 bases and J by 7 bases, leaving 7 bases between them. This CDR3 contains 13 residues. Germline-derived CDR1 and CDR2 are SGHTA and FQGNSA. This chain's CDR3 is CASSFIENSPLHF. CDR3 coding DNA: TGTGCCAGCAGCTTTATTGAGAATTCACCCCTCCACTTT.

CDR3 residues: CASSLAPGGLREKLFF. In DNA form, the CDR3 reads TGCGCCAGCAGCTTGGCTCCGGGGGGGCTCCGCGAAAAACTGTTTTTT. This chain links TRBV5-1 with TRBJ1-4; perhaps TRBD1 as D (6 bases). The CDR3 covers 16 residues. The germline gives CDR1 SGHRS, CDR2 YFSETQ. V lost 0 bases and J lost 8, with 17 bases in between.

As regards this clone: One junction end disagrees with the germline gene, perhaps due to a read error. The chain employs TRBV12-3 or TRBV12-4 and TRBJ2-1, with a possible D match to TRBD1 (6 bases). The CDR3 consists of 12 residues. CDR3 residues: CASGKNRDTRLF. The CDR3 nucleotides read TGTGCCAGCGGGAAAAACCGGGACACCCGGCTCTTC.

This clone turned up a few times. The chain links TRBV2 to TRBJ1-2; 8 bases map to TRBD1. Germline V gene lookup returns CDR1 SNHLY and CDR2 FYNNEI. Trimming cost V 4 bases and J 8 bases; bases outside gene matches: 6. The CDR3 has 13 amino acids. The CDR3 sequence is CASSGTGRRGYTF. CDR3 DNA sequence: TGTGCCAGCAGTGGGACAGGGAGGAGGGGCTACACCTTC.

CDR3 amino acids: CASRVGLADNEQFF. The DNA of the CDR3 is TGCGCCAGCAGGGTGGGACTAGCGGACAATGAGCAGTTCTTC. The chain couples TRBV4-1 to TRBJ2-1; 11 bases align to TRBD2. The length of the CDR3 is 14 residues. The germline gives CDR1 MGHRA, CDR2 YSYEKL. V lost 6 bases to trimming and J lost 5 bases; unmatched junction nucleotides: 3.

This sequence joins TRBV5-5 and TRBJ2-1; a weak D match, TRBD2 (6 bases). The length of the CDR3 is 13 residues. Per the germline V gene, CDR1 is SGHKS and CDR2 is YYEKEE (reference sequence). The V end was cut by 0 bases, the J end by 9 bases, with 10 bases between. The chain's CDR3 is CASSLGTTGEQFF. As DNA, the CDR3 is TGTGCCAGCAGCTTGGGGACTACGGGTGAGCAGTTCTTC.

This chain links TRBV5-1 with TRBJ2-1; 7 bases agree with TRBD1. V was clipped by 3 bases and J by 3 bases; unmatched bases: 18. CDR3 size: 19 residues. Germline V gene lookup returns CDR1 SGHRS and CDR2 YFSETQ. The CDR3 region has the DNA TGCGCCAGCAGCTCCACGCTACTACAGGGGTCGGCCTACTACAATGAGCAGTTCTTC. Its translation: CASSSTLLQGSAYYNEQFF.